Shown below are 29 T cell receptor beta chains from a single sample sequenced in a study of T cell responses to AZD1222 COVID-19 vaccine. Some clones are missing from TCRdb's copy, which holds only in-frame ones; the method was immunoSEQ multiplex PCR. The repertoire includes about 180,000 clones, 88% of them detected once, and approximately 8% sits in the top ten. The sample was peripheral blood, taken on day 0 of AZD1222 vaccination. Source of these receptors: an adult in good health.

CDR3 region: CASSQYEDSPLHF. CDR3 sequence (DNA): TGTGCCAGCAGCCAATACGAGGATTCACCCCTCCACTTT. The chain uses TRBV16 and TRBJ1-6; D is undetermined. Trimming stripped 1 base from V and 8 bases from J, with 6 bases between. CDR1 KGHSY and CDR2 FQNENV come from the germline V gene. The CDR3 contains 13 residues. The full variable domain, completed using reference TRBV16 and TRBJ1-6, is GEEVAQTPKHLVRGEGQKAKLYCAPIKGHSYVFWYQQVLKNEFKFLISFQNENVFDETGMPKERFSAKCLPNSPCSLEIQATKLEDSAVYFCASSQYEDSPLHFGNGTRLTVT.

This clone is a singleton in its sample. The J gene is TRBJ2-7, the V gene TRBV6-2 or TRBV6-3, with TRBD1 matching 7 bases. Germline loops: CDR1 MNHEY, CDR2 SVGEGT. Trimming cost V 5 bases and J 1 base; bases outside gene matches: 5. This CDR3 has 14 residues. The CDR3 DNA follows: TGTGCCAGCAGTCGGACAGGATTTTCCTACGAGCAGTACTTC. Translating it yields CASSRTGFSYEQYF.

This chain connects TRBV12-5 to TRBJ1-3, with a weak D call TRBD1 (6 bases). Germline values: CDR1 LGHNT, CDR2 FRNRAP. Trimming removed 0 bases at V and 3 bases at J, with 24 bases between. This CDR3 is built from 20 residues. The CDR3 loop is CASGLVLGQGSLSGGNTIYF. CDR3 coding DNA: TGTGCTAGTGGTTTGGTACTCGGTCAGGGGTCGCTATCTGGTGGAAACACCATATATTTT.

The rearrangement uses TRBV2 and TRBJ2-3, with D maybe TRBD1 (6 bases). Trimming pared 5 bases from V and 1 base from J, leaving 13 bases between. The CDR3 spans 15 residues. CDR1 and CDR2 from the germline V gene are SNHLY and FYNNEI. The CDR3 DNA follows: TGTGCCAGCAGTCGCCCCAGGGGCGGCACAGATACGCAGTATTTT. Translation: CASSRPRGGTDTQYF.

This clone was picked up one time. The junction and the germline gene differ at one end; a read error may be behind it. The CDR3 DNA sequence: TGCGCACCGCGCGCGGGGGGGTTAACCGGTGTCTATAGCAATCAGCCCCAGCATTTT. Protein sequence: CAPRAGGLTGVYSNQPQHF. The chain has TRBV19 and TRBJ1-5; D might be TRBD1 (5 bases). Germline values: CDR1 LNHDA, CDR2 SQIVND (reference sequence). CDR3 length: 19 amino acids.

CDR3 loop: CASSGTVGVHYEQYF. As DNA, the CDR3 is TGTGCCAGCAGTGGAACGGTGGGGGTCCACTACGAGCAGTACTTC. The chain carries TRBV27 and TRBJ2-7; D possibly uses TRBD1 or TRBD2 (5 bases each). The V end lost 5 bases, the J end lost 3 bases, and 17 bases lay between the germline ends. CDR1 is MNHEY and CDR2 is SMNVEV in the germline V gene (reference sequence). There are 15 residues in the CDR3.

This clone was seen once. The chain recombines TRBV27 with TRBJ1-1; 7 bases line up with TRBD1. Germline loops: CDR1 MNHEY, CDR2 SMNVEV (reference sequence). The CDR3 totals 12 residues. V was clipped by 8 bases and J by 8 bases; unmatched bases: 8. The CDR3 sequence is CASGRTGSEAFF. The CDR3 bases are TGTGCCAGCGGCCGGACAGGTTCAGAAGCTTTCTTT.

The rearrangement uses TRBV3-1 (or the pseudogene TRBV3-2) and TRBJ2-4; 9 positions match TRBD1. J gave up 8 bases and V 1 base, and 6 bases lay outside the gene matches. Germline V gives CDR1 LGHDT, CDR2 YNNKEL (reference sequence). The CDR3 has 15 amino acids. CDR3 in amino acids: CASSQATGGMDIQYF. As DNA, the CDR3 is TGTGCCAGCAGCCAAGCGACAGGGGGGATGGACATTCAGTACTTC.

The rearrangement links TRBV7-8 to TRBJ2-5; D is uncertain. The CDR3 length is 11 residues. V lost 5 bases, J lost 7 bases, and 8 bases lay in between. CDR1 SGHVS and CDR2 FQNEAQ come from the germline V gene. The CDR3 is CASSQVGTQYF. The DNA of the CDR3 is TGTGCCAGCAGCCAAGTCGGGACCCAGTACTTC.

The chain joins TRBV5-1 to TRBJ2-1; D possibly corresponds to TRBD2 (6 bases). The CDR3 consists of 15 residues. The germline gives CDR1 SGHRS, CDR2 YFSETQ. V was trimmed by 5 bases and J by 4 bases, leaving 16 bases between them. The CDR3 DNA follows: TGCGCCAGCAGGGATGTGGGCGGGGTTTACAATGAGCAGTTCTTC. Encoded protein: CASRDVGGVYNEQFF.

V and J are TRBV6-5 and TRBJ2-7; D unresolved. This CDR3 contains 13 residues. Per germline, CDR1 MNHEY and CDR2 SVGAGI. V was pared by 6 bases and J by 6 bases, with 15 bases between. CDR3 loop: CASRVLLGAEQYF. For the CDR3, the DNA is TGTGCCAGCAGGGTCCTTCTGGGCGCCGAGCAGTACTTC.

J is TRBJ1-1 and V is TRBV6-5; TRBD1 agrees at 7 bases. J was trimmed by 7 bases and V by 8 bases; bases with no gene match: 7. CDR1 is MNHEY, CDR2 SVGAGI, per germline. The CDR3 totals 12 residues. CDR3 in amino acids: CASALGQSEAFF. In DNA, the CDR3 is TGTGCCAGCGCCTTGGGACAGAGTGAAGCTTTCTTT.

The V and J genes are TRBV5-4 and TRBJ2-5; 7 nucleotides agree with TRBD1. Germline loops: CDR1 SGHNT, CDR2 YYREEE (reference sequence). The CDR3 length is 14 residues. Germline trimming cut 4 bases from V and 5 bases from J; bases unmatched to any gene: 8. CDR3 nucleotide sequence: TGTGCCAGCAGCGAGACAGGGATTGTCGAGACCCAGTACTTC. Translated, it gives CASSETGIVETQYF.

About this clone itself: The same CDR3 also results from other DNA sequences found in this sample. CDR3 sequence reads: CASSRDRGSPLHF. CDR3 DNA sequence: TGTGCCAGCAGTAGAGACAGGGGGTCACCCCTCCACTTT. The chain combines TRBV6-5 with TRBJ1-6; 9 bases map to TRBD1. The CDR3 extends over 13 amino acids. The V gene's germline CDR1 is MNHEY and CDR2 SVGAGI. Trimming at V came to 5 bases and at J to 10 bases, leaving 3 bases not matched to a gene.

The chain is built from TRBV9 and TRBJ1-5; D might be TRBD1 (5 bases). Germline assignment: CDR1 SGDLS and CDR2 YYNGEE. There are 13 residues in the CDR3. V lost 5 bases, J lost 9 bases, and 15 bases lay in between. The CDR3 loop reads CASSAPGGGPQHF. The DNA of the CDR3 is TGTGCCAGCAGTGCCCCCGGGGGTGGGCCCCAGCATTTT.

The gene calls are TRBV4-2 and TRBJ2-3, with D perhaps matching TRBD2 (6 bases). Germline CDR1 and CDR2: LGHNA and YNFKEQ. The length of the CDR3 is 16 residues. V was trimmed by 0 bases and J by 2 bases, leaving 12 bases between them. The CDR3 coding sequence is TGTGCCAGCAGCCAAGAATATGGGGGGTCCACAGATACGCAGTATTTT. Translating it yields CASSQEYGGSTDTQYF.

This clone was observed once. The rearrangement uses TRBV11-2 and TRBJ2-3; 10 bases align to TRBD1. CDR1 and CDR2 (germline): SGHAT, FQNNGV. Germline trimming cut 1 base from V and 6 bases from J; bases unmatched to any gene: 7. This CDR3 is 16 amino acids long. The CDR3 bases are TGTGCCAGCAGCTTAGGAGCCCCGACAGGGGGCGATACGCAGTATTTT. The encoded protein is CASSLGAPTGGDTQYF.

Only one count was recorded for this clone. Other DNA sequences from this sample encode an identical CDR3 as well. The rearrangement joins TRBV5-1 to TRBJ1-4; D is possibly TRBD1 (5 bases). Germline values: CDR1 SGHRS, CDR2 YFSETQ. V lost 4 bases and J 0 bases, leaving 13 bases between the germline ends. This CDR3 spans 16 amino acids. The CDR3, as DNA: TGCGCCAGCAGCGGTCAGGGAGGGGCAACTAATGAAAAACTGTTTTTT. Translated: CASSGQGGATNEKLFF.

This chain links TRBV6-1 with TRBJ2-3, with D possibly being TRBD2 (5 bases). This CDR3 spans 16 amino acids. Germline V lookup: CDR1 MNHNS, CDR2 SASEGT. V was cut by 2 bases and J by 1 base, with 13 bases left in between. The CDR3 region has the DNA TGTGCCAGCAGTGAAATGCTGGGGAGAGGCACAGATACGCAGTATTTT. Its protein product is CASSEMLGRGTDTQYF.

The chain employs TRBV28 and TRBJ1-1; a possible D gene is TRBD1 (6 bases). CDR1 MDHEN and CDR2 SYDVKM come from the germline V gene. The V and J ends lost 7 bases and 0 bases respectively, with 18 bases between them. The CDR3 spans 16 residues. CDR3 sequence reads: CASTTLVGAMNTEAFF. Written as DNA, the CDR3 is TGTGCCAGCACCACTCTTGTGGGGGCCATGAACACTGAAGCTTTCTTT.

The V and J genes are TRBV7-2 and TRBJ2-1, with D tentatively TRBD2 (7 bases). The CDR3 spans 15 residues. CDR1 and CDR2 (germline): SGHTA, FQGNSA. V was trimmed by 3 bases and J by 5 bases, leaving 14 bases between them. The CDR3 DNA reads TGTGCCAGCAGCTTTCCCGGGGGGCAGCACAATGAGCAGTTCTTC. Encoded protein: CASSFPGGQHNEQFF. The full variable domain, completed using reference TRBV7-2 and TRBJ2-1, is GAGVSQSPSNKVTEKGKDVELRCDPISGHTALYWYRQSLGQGLEFLIYFQGNSAPDKSGLPSDRFSAERTGGSVSTLTIQRTQQEDSAVYLCASSFPGGQHNEQFFGPGTRLTVL.

The chain couples TRBV5-1 to TRBJ2-7, with 7 bases fitting TRBD1. V lost 0 bases and J lost 0; bases outside the gene matches: 3. The CDR3 runs to 15 residues. Per germline, CDR1 SGHRS and CDR2 YFSETQ. This CDR3 is CASSLGQGHSYEQYF. The CDR3 region has the DNA TGCGCCAGCAGCTTGGGACAGGGTCACTCCTACGAGCAGTACTTC.

This chain joins TRBV9 and TRBJ1-1; D unclear. V lost 4 bases and J lost 4, with 11 bases in between. Per germline, CDR1 SGDLS and CDR2 YYNGEE. CDR3 length equals 13 residues. The CDR3 bases are TGTGCCAGCAGCATTTTAGAGAGCACTGAAGCTTTCTTT. This encodes CASSILESTEAFF.

The genes are TRBV7-2 and TRBJ1-3, with a weak D call TRBD1 (5 bases). There are 15 residues in the CDR3. V was clipped by 5 bases and J by 2 bases, with 13 bases between them. Germline loops: CDR1 SGHTA, CDR2 FQGNSA. CDR3 sequence reads: CASSPGGGTGNTIYF. The CDR3 region has the DNA TGTGCCAGCAGCCCCGGTGGGGGAACTGGAAACACCATATATTTT. Variable domain in full (rest from reference TRBV7-2 and TRBJ1-3): GAGVSQSPSNKVTEKGKDVELRCDPISGHTALYWYRQSLGQGLEFLIYFQGNSAPDKSGLPSDRFSAERTGGSVSTLTIQRTQQEDSAVYLCASSPGGGTGNTIYFGEGSWLTVV.

This chain links TRBV5-1 with TRBJ2-5, with 9 bases aligning to TRBD2. The V and J ends lost 0 bases and 5 bases, in that order; junction bases with no gene match: 5. Germline V lookup: CDR1 SGHRS, CDR2 YFSETQ. CDR3 length equals 15 residues. CDR3 protein: CASSLVAGARETQYF. For the CDR3, the DNA is TGCGCCAGCAGCTTGGTAGCGGGGGCCCGGGAGACCCAGTACTTC.

This chain connects TRBV7-8 to TRBJ1-4; possibly TRBD1 for D (5 bases). The CDR3 extends over 14 amino acids. Per the germline V gene, CDR1 is SGHVS and CDR2 is FQNEAQ. V was trimmed by 4 bases and J by 8 bases, leaving 14 bases between them. The CDR3 loop is CASSSRESGEKLFF. The DNA for the CDR3 is TGTGCCAGCAGCTCCAGGGAGTCGGGGGAAAAACTGTTTTTT.

In this sample, this clone turned up once. The rearrangement links TRBV18 to TRBJ1-1; D not resolved. Germline V gene lookup returns CDR1 KGHSH and CDR2 LQKENI. V lost 5 bases and J 3 bases, leaving 7 bases between the germline ends. The CDR3 totals 12 residues. CDR3 bases: TGTGCCAGCTCATTCCGGTACACTGAAGCTTTCTTT. It specifies CASSFRYTEAFF.

CDR3 amino acids: CASTLAGQETQYF. DNA of the CDR3: TGTGCCAGCACACTAGCGGGGCAAGAGACCCAGTACTTC. V gene TRBV5-4 combines with J gene TRBJ2-5; 10 positions agree with TRBD2. V lost 6 bases to trimming and J lost 2 bases; unmatched junction nucleotides: 1. Germline CDR1 and CDR2: SGHNT and YYREEE (reference sequence). This CDR3 has 13 residues.

The J gene is TRBJ1-1, the V gene TRBV2; D is ambiguous. The V end lost 10 bases, the J end lost 0 bases, and 18 bases lay between the germline ends. Germline V lookup: CDR1 SNHLY, CDR2 FYNNEI. This CDR3 is built from 15 residues. CDR3 in DNA: TGTGCCACCCCGGCCAGGTTGGAAATGAACACTGAAGCTTTCTTT. This translates into CATPARLEMNTEAFF.